The sequence of this T cell receptor beta chain was determined in a study of breast tumors, draining lymph nodes, adjacent tissues. Study-wide findings and caveats: Most tumor T cells seemingly derive from lymph node, then expand in tumor.

On this clonotype: Its antigen is not identified.

MiXCR, applied by TCRdb to the multiplex PCR reads, yields one record per CDR3 protein. The table has 25,000 or so distinct CDR3 sequences, around 68% seen once; the top ten hold 23%. This CDR3 is built from 14 residues. Trimming left V 6 bases short and J 1 base short, with 14 bases between. The germline V gene encodes CDR1 DFQATT and CDR2 SNEGSKA (reference sequence). The sample consisted of tumor-adjacent breast tissue. The receptor's source is a female donor with breast cancer. Some clones in this sample may be carry-over from other donors' samples. This chain links TRBV20-1 with TRBJ2-3, with D perhaps TRBD2 (6 bases). CDR3 nucleotide sequence: TGCAGTGCGGGGGGAGCGGGCCGCACAGATACGCAGTATTTT. The encoded protein is CSAGGAGRTDTQYF.